The 24 T cell receptor beta chains given below trace back to one sample, sequenced in a study of vaccination effects on CD4 cells after COVID-19. These receptors have no known antigen. Prior to sequencing, the ViraFEST assay stimulated PBMC with viral peptide pools, which expanded the antigen-specific CD4+ T cells. Following 10 days of culture, CD4+ T cells were isolated. All participants had two doses of either the BNT162b2 or mRNA-1273 vaccine. Profiled with immunoSEQ multiplex PCR; TCRdb holds only in-frame clones, not every one. The data contain roughly 23,000 clones, around 74% of them singletons. Sample: CD4+ T cells from PBMCs cultured with HCoV-NL63 spike peptides, taken after COVID-19 vaccination. The receptors were sampled from a human donor who received a COVID-19 vaccine.

The chain joins TRBV5-8 to TRBJ2-3; the D is unclear. Trimming left V 0 bases short and J 4 bases short, with 9 bases between. This CDR3 contains 14 residues. The germline V gene has CDR1 SGHTS and CDR2 YDEGEE. Here the CDR3 DNA reads TGTGCCAGCAGCTTGGGCATTAGGGCAGATACGCAGTATTTT. Protein product: CASSLGIRADTQYF.

This sequence joins TRBV5-1 and TRBJ2-5; TRBD1 matches at 8 bases. Germline assignment: CDR1 SGHRS and CDR2 YFSETQ. V lost 3 bases and J lost 0; bases outside the gene matches: 16. The CDR3 is 19 residues long. The CDR3 DNA reads as TGCGCCAGCAGCTACGGACAGGGCCCTCCAAATGGGTACCAAGAGACCCAGTACTTC. Amino acids: CASSYGQGPPNGYQETQYF.

This clone has only one observation. A read error may account for a junction end that differs from germline. The rearrangement joins TRBV11-3 to TRBJ2-7, with 8 bases lining up with TRBD1. The CDR3 has 13 residues. The germline CDR1 and CDR2 sequences are SGHNT and YENEEA. The CDR3 DNA follows: TGTGCCAGCAGCTTATCGGGGGCGGGACAGGCCCACTTC. Residues: CASSLSGAGQAHF. Together with reference TRBV11-3 and TRBJ2-7, the CDR3 gives the full variable domain: EAGVVQSPRYKIIEKKQPVAFWCNPISGHNTLYWYLQNLGQGPELLIRYENEEAVDDSQLPKDRFSAERLKGVDSTLKIQPAELGDSAVYLCASSLSGAGQAHFGPGTRLTVT.

This sequence joins TRBV7-9 and TRBJ2-2; 10 positions match TRBD2. J gave up 7 bases and V 5 bases, and 7 bases lay outside the gene matches. The CDR3 loop spans 15 amino acids. Germline V CDR1 and CDR2: SEHNR, FQNEAQ (reference sequence). The CDR3, as DNA: TGTGCCAGCAGCGCCCCCGGGACTAGCGTCGGGGAGCTGTTTTTT. It is translated as CASSAPGTSVGELFF.

The V call is TRBV15, the J call TRBJ1-2; unclear D gene. The germline gives CDR1 LNHNV, CDR2 YYDKDF (reference sequence). The CDR3 runs 11 residues. The ends were cut back, 0 bases at V and 10 bases at J, with 6 bases in the middle. CDR3 coding DNA: TGTGCCACCAGCAGAGACTTAAACTACACCTTC. Protein: CATSRDLNYTF.

This clone was seen a few times. The chain links TRBV7-3 to TRBJ2-1; D is unclear. The CDR3 totals 15 residues. From germline, CDR1 is SGHTA and CDR2 FQGTGA. Trimming took off 2 bases at V and 0 bases at J, with 8 bases between the two ends. The CDR3, as DNA: TGTGCCAGCAGCTTAGAAGGTTACTCCTACAATGAGCAGTTCTTC. Residues: CASSLEGYSYNEQFF.

The chain joins TRBV5-4 to TRBJ2-1; D is unresolved. CDR1 and CDR2 from the germline V gene are SGHNT and YYREEE (reference sequence). The CDR3 has 15 residues. V lost 4 bases and J 7 bases, leaving 18 bases between the germline ends. The CDR3 nucleotides are TGTGCCAGCAGCCCCTCCGGGTCCCCCAGGAATGAGCAGTTCTTC. This codes for CASSPSGSPRNEQFF.

V gene TRBV15 combines with J gene TRBJ2-1, with 11 bases fitting TRBD2. CDR1 and CDR2 from the germline V gene are LNHNV and YYDKDF (reference sequence). This CDR3 is built from 15 residues. After removal of 4 bases from V and 10 bases from J, the junction contained 9 bases not matched to a gene. The chain's CDR3 is CATSTGTSGGGEQFF. The CDR3 DNA sequence: TGTGCCACCAGCACGGGGACTAGCGGTGGGGGAGAGCAGTTCTTC.

The V call is TRBV5-1, the J call TRBJ2-4; D is uncertain. The CDR3 runs to 14 residues. V lost 0 bases and J lost 5, with 9 bases in between. The germline gives CDR1 SGHRS, CDR2 YFSETQ. The CDR3 is CASSLGPTQNIQYF. Here the CDR3 DNA reads TGCGCCAGCAGCTTGGGCCCCACACAAAACATTCAGTACTTC.

The chain recombines TRBV7-2 with TRBJ2-7; 7 nucleotides line up with TRBD2. The CDR3 has 18 residues. Looked up from germline, CDR1 is SGHTA and CDR2 is FQGNSA. J lost 0 bases, V lost 3 bases, and 14 bases had no gene match. The CDR3: CASSFLWEGIDPSYEQYF. CDR3 coding DNA: TGTGCCAGCAGCTTCCTTTGGGAGGGAATAGACCCCTCCTACGAGCAGTACTTC.

This clone was recorded a few times. This chain uses TRBV3-1 (or the pseudogene TRBV3-2) with TRBJ1-5, with TRBD1 as a possible D gene (5 bases). The ends were cut back, 1 base at V and 0 bases at J, with 13 bases in the middle. This CDR3 is built from 17 residues. In germline, CDR1 is LGHDT, CDR2 YNNKEL (reference sequence). The CDR3 protein is CASSQVPGFSSNQPQHF. CDR3 DNA: TGTGCCAGCAGCCAAGTACCAGGGTTTTCTAGCAATCAGCCCCAGCATTTT.

This rearrangement joins TRBV3-1 (or the pseudogene TRBV3-2) to TRBJ1-5, with D hard to call. The germline V gene encodes CDR1 LGHDT and CDR2 YNNKEL (reference sequence). V was trimmed by 0 bases and J by 3 bases, leaving 9 bases between them. The CDR3 contains 15 residues. The CDR3 coding sequence is TGTGCCAGCAGCCAAGAAGGTGTTAACAATCAGCCCCAGCATTTT. Translation: CASSQEGVNNQPQHF.

The chain uses TRBV12-3 or TRBV12-4 and TRBJ2-7; D gene unclear. V lost 5 bases and J lost 4, with 9 bases in between. CDR3 length equals 12 residues. The CDR3 DNA reads TGTGCCAGCAGTATAGGTGGATACGAGCAGTACTTC. This gives the protein CASSIGGYEQYF.

This chain uses TRBV27 with TRBJ1-2; D gene uncertain. Germline V CDR1 and CDR2: MNHEY, SMNVEV (reference sequence). Trimming took 4 bases from V and 4 from J, leaving 19 bases between them. The CDR3 loop spans 16 amino acids. CDR3 residues: CASSSHGAEGSYGYTF. CDR3 nucleotides: TGTGCCAGCAGTTCCCACGGAGCGGAGGGTAGCTATGGCTACACCTTC.

The V gene is TRBV19, the J gene TRBJ1-3; tentative D call: TRBD1 (5 bases). The germline V gene has CDR1 LNHDA and CDR2 SQIVND (reference sequence). The CDR3 contains 14 residues. V lost 3 bases, J lost 1 base, and 7 bases lay in between. The CDR3 is CASSMRGSGNTIYF. In DNA form, the CDR3 reads TGTGCCAGTAGTATGCGGGGGTCTGGAAACACCATATATTTT.

J is TRBJ2-1 and V is TRBV2; 9 bases align to TRBD2. Looked up from germline, CDR1 is SNHLY and CDR2 is FYNNEI. The CDR3 contains 17 residues. Trimming took 1 base from V and 4 from J; bases not matched to a gene: 8. The CDR3 here is CASSEGLAAGRYNEQFF. The CDR3, as DNA: TGTGCCAGCAGTGAAGGACTAGCGGCAGGGAGGTACAATGAGCAGTTCTTC.

The chain is built from TRBV5-6 and TRBJ1-1, with D possibly TRBD1 on 6 matching bases. V shed 7 bases and J shed 1 base, with 14 bases lying between them. The CDR3 runs to 14 residues. Germline V CDR1 and CDR2: SGHDT, YYEEEE. In DNA form, the CDR3 reads TGTGCCAGCTTGGGGGCAGGTGGGAACACTGAAGCTTTCTTT. This gives the protein CASLGAGGNTEAFF. The full variable domain, completed using reference TRBV5-6 and TRBJ1-1, is DAGVTQSPTHLIKTRGQQVTLRCSPKSGHDTVSWYQQALGQGPQFIFQYYEEEERQRGNFPDRFSGHQFPNYSSELNVNALLLGDSALYLCASLGAGGNTEAFFGQGTRLTVV.

The rearrangement links TRBV5-4 to TRBJ2-1; the match to TRBD2 covers 13 bases. The V gene end was trimmed by 4 bases and the J gene end by 4 bases; junction bases not matched to a gene: 8. Germline V gene lookup returns CDR1 SGHNT and CDR2 YYREEE (reference sequence). CDR3 length equals 17 residues. The CDR3 spells CASSETSGGAGYNEQFF. The CDR3 nucleotides are TGTGCCAGCAGCGAAACTAGCGGGGGGGCGGGATACAATGAGCAGTTCTTC.

The chain employs TRBV19 and TRBJ1-1; D is unclear. The CDR3 is 17 residues long. Germline loops: CDR1 LNHDA, CDR2 SQIVND (reference sequence). Trimming left V 3 bases short and J 4 bases short, with 21 bases between. CDR3 in DNA: TGTGCCAGTAGTATTTCGGCGCGTGTAAATCGGGGCACTGAAGCTTTCTTT. Its translation: CASSISARVNRGTEAFF. The full variable domain, rest sourced from reference TRBV19 and TRBJ1-1, is DGGITQSPKYLFRKEGQNVTLSCEQNLNHDAMYWYRQDPGQGLRLIYYSQIVNDFQKGDIAEGYSVSREKKESFPLTVTSAQKNPTAFYLCASSISARVNRGTEAFFGQGTRLTVV.

The chain combines TRBV3-1 (or the pseudogene TRBV3-2) with TRBJ1-2; D gene unclear. Germline V gene lookup returns CDR1 LGHDT and CDR2 YNNKEL (reference sequence). This CDR3 is built from 16 residues. Trimming took off 0 bases at V and 9 bases at J, with 20 bases between the two ends. The CDR3 DNA reads TGTGCCAGCAGCCAAGATGAGTCGAGCCGAACTCGTCGCTACACCTTC. Protein: CASSQDESSRTRRYTF.

This sequence joins TRBV24-1 and TRBJ2-1, with a tentative D call TRBD2 (7 bases). The CDR3 is 14 residues long. Trimming cost V 4 bases and J 8 bases, with 14 bases left between them. Germline CDR1 KGHDR, CDR2 SFDVKD. The CDR3 is CATSEGGGLDEQFF. CDR3 in DNA: TGTGCCACCAGTGAAGGGGGGGGGTTGGATGAGCAGTTCTTC.

V gene TRBV12-5 combines with J gene TRBJ2-5, with a weak D call TRBD2 (6 bases). The germline V gene encodes CDR1 LGHNT and CDR2 FRNRAP. The CDR3 length is 16 residues. Trimming took 1 base from V and 6 from J, leaving 18 bases between them. CDR3 sequence reads: CASGLGSMGGPQTQYF. DNA of the CDR3: TGTGCTAGTGGTTTGGGATCTATGGGGGGACCACAGACCCAGTACTTC. The variable domain in full, with the rest retrieved from reference TRBV12-5 and TRBJ2-5, is DARVTQTPRHKVTEMGQEVTMRCQPILGHNTVFWYRQTMMQGLELLAYFRNRAPLDDSGMPKDRFSAEMPDATLATLKIQPSEPRDSAVYFCASGLGSMGGPQTQYFGPGTRLLVL.

The rearrangement joins TRBV30 to TRBJ2-3; 11 nucleotides align to TRBD2. This CDR3 comprises 16 residues. Germline-derived CDR1 and CDR2 are GTSNPN and SVGIG (reference sequence). The V segment lost 0 bases and the J segment 0 bases; nucleotides outside the gene matches: 2. CDR3 amino acids: CAWSVGLAASTDTQYF. The CDR3 DNA reads as TGTGCCTGGAGTGTGGGACTAGCGGCTAGCACAGATACGCAGTATTTT.

CDR3 bases: TGTGCCAGCAGCTTTAAGGTTGCCGGGACAGCGTACCACTACGAGCAGTACTTC. Translated: CASSFKVAGTAYHYEQYF. The rearrangement joins TRBV7-2 to TRBJ2-7; TRBD1 aligns across 7 bases. The V gene's germline CDR1 is SGHTA and CDR2 FQGNSA. The CDR3 runs to 18 residues. With 3 bases clipped from V and 3 bases from J, the junction kept 17 bases outside the gene matches.